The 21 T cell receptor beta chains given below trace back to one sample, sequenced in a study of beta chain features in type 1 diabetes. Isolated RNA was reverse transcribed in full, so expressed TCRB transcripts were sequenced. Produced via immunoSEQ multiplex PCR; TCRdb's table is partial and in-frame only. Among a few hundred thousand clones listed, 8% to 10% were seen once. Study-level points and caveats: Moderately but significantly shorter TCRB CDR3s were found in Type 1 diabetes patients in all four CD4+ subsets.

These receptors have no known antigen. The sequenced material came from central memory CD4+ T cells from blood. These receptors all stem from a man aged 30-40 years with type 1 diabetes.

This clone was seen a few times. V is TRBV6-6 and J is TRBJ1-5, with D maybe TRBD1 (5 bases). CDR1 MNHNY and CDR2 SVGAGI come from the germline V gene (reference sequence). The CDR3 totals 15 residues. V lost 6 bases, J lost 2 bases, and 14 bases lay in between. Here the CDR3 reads CASSYALGGNQPQHF. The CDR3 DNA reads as TGTGCCAGCAGCTATGCCCTAGGGGGCAATCAGCCCCAGCATTTT.

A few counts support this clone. The CDR3 DNA sequence: TGTGCCAGCAGCTCCTACAGCGCTATGCAAGAGACCCAGTACTTC. This encodes CASSSYSAMQETQYF. The chain couples TRBV11-2 to TRBJ2-5; D remains ambiguous. Per germline, CDR1 SGHAT and CDR2 FQNNGV. Trimming shortened V by 4 bases and J by 2 bases, and 14 bases separated the two germline ends. The CDR3 is 15 amino acids.

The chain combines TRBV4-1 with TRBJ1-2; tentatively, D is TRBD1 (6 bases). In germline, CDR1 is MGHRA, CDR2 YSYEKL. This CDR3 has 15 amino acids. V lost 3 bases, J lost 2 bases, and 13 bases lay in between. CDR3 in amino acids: CASSQTGTQNYGYTF. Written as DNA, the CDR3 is TGCGCCAGCAGCCAGACCGGGACACAAAACTATGGCTACACCTTC.

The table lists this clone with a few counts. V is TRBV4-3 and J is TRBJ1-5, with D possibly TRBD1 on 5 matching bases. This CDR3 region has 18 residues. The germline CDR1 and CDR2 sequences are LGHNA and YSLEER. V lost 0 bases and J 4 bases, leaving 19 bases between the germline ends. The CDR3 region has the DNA TGCGCCAGCAGCCAAGATCCCATAGGTACAGGAGGTAATCAGCCCCAGCATTTT. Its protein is CASSQDPIGTGGNQPQHF.

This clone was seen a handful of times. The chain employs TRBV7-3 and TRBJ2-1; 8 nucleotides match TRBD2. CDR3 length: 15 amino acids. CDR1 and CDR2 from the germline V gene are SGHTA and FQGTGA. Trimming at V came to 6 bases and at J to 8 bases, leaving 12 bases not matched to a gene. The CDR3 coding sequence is TGTGCCAGCAGTTCCCTCAGCGGGAGTTTACATGAGCAGTTCTTC. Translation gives CASSSLSGSLHEQFF.

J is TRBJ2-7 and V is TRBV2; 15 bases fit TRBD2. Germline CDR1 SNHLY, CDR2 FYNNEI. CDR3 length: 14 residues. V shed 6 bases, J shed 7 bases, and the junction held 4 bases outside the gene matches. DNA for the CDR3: TGTGCCAGCAGCGGACTAGCGGGAGGGTATGAGCAGTACTTC. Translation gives CASSGLAGGYEQYF.

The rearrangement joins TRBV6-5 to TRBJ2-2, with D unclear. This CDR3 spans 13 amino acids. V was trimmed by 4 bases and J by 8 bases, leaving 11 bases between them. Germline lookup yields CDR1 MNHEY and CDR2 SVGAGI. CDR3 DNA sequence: TGTGCCAGCAGTTCACGCCCCAGGGGGGAGCTGTTTTTT. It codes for CASSSRPRGELFF.

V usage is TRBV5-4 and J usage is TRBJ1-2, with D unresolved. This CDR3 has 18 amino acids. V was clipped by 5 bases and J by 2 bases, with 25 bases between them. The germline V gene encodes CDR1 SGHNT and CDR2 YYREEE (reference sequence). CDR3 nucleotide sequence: TGTGCCAGCAGTCTGCTATGGGTCGCCTCGGCGAAAAACTATGGCTACACCTTC. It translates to CASSLLWVASAKNYGYTF.

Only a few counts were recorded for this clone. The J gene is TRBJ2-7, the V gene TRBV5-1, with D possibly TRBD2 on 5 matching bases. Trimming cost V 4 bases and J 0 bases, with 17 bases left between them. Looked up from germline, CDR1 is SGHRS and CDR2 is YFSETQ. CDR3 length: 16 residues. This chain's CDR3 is CASSLIPGVGSYEQYF. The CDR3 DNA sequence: TGCGCCAGCAGCCTAATCCCCGGGGTAGGCTCCTACGAGCAGTACTTC. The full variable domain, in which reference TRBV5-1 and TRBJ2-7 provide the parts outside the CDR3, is KAGVTQTPRYLIKTRGQQVTLSCSPISGHRSVSWYQQTPGQGLQFLFEYFSETQRNKGNFPGRFSGRQFSNSRSEMNVSTLELGDSALYLCASSLIPGVGSYEQYFGPGTRLTVT.

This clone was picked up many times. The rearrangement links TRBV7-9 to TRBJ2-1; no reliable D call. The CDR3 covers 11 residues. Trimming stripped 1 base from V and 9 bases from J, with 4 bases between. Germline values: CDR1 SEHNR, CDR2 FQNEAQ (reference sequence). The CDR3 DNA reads TGTGCCAGCAGCTTAGGCAGTGAGCAGTTCTTC. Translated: CASSLGSEQFF.

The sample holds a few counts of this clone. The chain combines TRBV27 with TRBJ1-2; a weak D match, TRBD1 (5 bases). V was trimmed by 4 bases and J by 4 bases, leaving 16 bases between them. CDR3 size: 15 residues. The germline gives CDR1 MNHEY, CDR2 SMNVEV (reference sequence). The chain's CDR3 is CASSSIQGSLYGYTF. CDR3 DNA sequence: TGTGCCAGCAGTTCTATCCAGGGCTCCCTCTATGGCTACACCTTC.

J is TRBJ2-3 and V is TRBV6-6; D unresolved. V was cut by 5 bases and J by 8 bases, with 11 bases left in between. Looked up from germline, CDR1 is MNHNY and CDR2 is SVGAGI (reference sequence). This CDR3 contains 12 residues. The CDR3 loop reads CASSPSGGTQYF. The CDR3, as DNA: TGTGCCAGCAGTCCTTCGGGCGGTACGCAGTATTTT.

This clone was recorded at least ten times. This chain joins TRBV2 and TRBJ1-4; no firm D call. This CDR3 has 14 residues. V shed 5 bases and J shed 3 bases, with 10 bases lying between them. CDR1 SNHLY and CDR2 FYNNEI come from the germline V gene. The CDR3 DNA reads TGTGCCAGCAGTACGTCAGGCTCTAATGAAAAACTGTTTTTT. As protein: CASSTSGSNEKLFF.

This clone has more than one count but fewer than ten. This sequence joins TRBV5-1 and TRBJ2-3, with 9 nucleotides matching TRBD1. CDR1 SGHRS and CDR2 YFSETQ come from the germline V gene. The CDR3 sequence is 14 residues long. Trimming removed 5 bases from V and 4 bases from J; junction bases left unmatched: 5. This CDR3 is CASSFDRGSDTQYF. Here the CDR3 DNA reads TGCGCCAGCAGTTTTGACAGGGGGTCAGATACGCAGTATTTT.

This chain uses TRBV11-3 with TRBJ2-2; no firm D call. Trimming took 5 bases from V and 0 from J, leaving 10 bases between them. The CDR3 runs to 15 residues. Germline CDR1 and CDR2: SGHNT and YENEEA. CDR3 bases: TGTGCCAGCAGCGCCTTTAAAACGAACACCGGGGAGCTGTTTTTT. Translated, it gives CASSAFKTNTGELFF.

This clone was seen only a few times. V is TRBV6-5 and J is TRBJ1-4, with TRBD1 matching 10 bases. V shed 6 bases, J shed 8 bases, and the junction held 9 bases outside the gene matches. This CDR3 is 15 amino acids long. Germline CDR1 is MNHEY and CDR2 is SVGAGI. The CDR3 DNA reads TGTGCCAGCAGCCCTCGACAGGGGGCGAGGGAAAAACTGTTTTTT. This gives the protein CASSPRQGAREKLFF.

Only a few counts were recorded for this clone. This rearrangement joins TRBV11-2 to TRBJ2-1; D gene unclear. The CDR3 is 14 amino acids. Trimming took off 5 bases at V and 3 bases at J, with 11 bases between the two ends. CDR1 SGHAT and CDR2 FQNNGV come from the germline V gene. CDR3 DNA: TGTGCCAGCAGCAGTAGGGAATACTACAATGAGCAGTTCTTC. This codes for CASSSREYYNEQFF.

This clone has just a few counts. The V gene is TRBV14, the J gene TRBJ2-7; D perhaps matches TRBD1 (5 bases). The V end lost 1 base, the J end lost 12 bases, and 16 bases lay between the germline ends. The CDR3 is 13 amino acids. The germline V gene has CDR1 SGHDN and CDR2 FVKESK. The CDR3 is CASSQGAQQAMYF. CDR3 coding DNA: TGTGCCAGCAGCCAAGGGGCCCAACAGGCAATGTACTTC.

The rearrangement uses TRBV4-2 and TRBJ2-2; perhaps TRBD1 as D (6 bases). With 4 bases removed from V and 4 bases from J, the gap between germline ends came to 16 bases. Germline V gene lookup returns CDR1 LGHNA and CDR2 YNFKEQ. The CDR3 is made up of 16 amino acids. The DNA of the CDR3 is TGTGCCAGCAGCCCGCAGGTGGGGGCGAGCACCGGGGAGCTGTTTTTT. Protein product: CASSPQVGASTGELFF.

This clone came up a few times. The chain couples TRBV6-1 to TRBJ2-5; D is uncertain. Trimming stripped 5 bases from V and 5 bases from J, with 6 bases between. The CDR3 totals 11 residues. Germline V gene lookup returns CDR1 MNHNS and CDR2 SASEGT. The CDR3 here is CASSYDETQYF. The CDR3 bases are TGTGCCAGCAGTTACGATGAGACCCAGTACTTC.

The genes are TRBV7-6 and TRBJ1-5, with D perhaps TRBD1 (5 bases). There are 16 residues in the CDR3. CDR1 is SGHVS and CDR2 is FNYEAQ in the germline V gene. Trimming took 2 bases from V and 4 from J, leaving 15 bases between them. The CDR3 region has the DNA TGTGCCAGCAGCTTAAGTGCGGGGGTAGAGAATCAGCCCCAGCATTTT. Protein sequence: CASSLSAGVENQPQHF.